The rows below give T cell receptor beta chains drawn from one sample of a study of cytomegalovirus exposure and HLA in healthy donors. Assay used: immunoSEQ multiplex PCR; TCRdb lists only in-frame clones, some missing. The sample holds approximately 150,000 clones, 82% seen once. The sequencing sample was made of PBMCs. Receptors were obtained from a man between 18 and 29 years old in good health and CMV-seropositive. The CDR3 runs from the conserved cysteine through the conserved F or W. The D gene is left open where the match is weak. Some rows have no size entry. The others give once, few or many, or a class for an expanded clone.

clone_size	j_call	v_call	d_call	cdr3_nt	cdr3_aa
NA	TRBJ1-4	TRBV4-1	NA	TGCGCCAGCAGGGCTCCGGAAAGGGGAAATAATGAAAAACTGTTTTTT	CASRAPERGNNEKLFF
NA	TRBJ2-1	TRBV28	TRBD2	TGTGCCAGCAGTTCAGCTAGCGGGAGCTCCTACAATGAGCAGTTCTTC	CASSSASGSSYNEQFF
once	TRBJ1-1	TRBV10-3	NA	TGTGCCATCAGTGAAGATCTGTTGGCCACTGAAGCTTTCTTT	CAISEDLLATEAFF
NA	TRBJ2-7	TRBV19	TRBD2	TGTGCCAGTAGTATAGCGGGGGGAGCCTACGAGCAGTACTTC	CASSIAGGAYEQYF
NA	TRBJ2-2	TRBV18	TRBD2	TGTGCCAGCTCACCTGGACTAGCGGGACTATCCACCGGGGAGCTGTTTTTT	CASSPGLAGLSTGELFF
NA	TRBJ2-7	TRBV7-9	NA	TGTGCCAGCAGCCCCACCGGGAGCTACGAGCAGTACTTC	CASSPTGSYEQYF
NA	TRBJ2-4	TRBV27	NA	TGTGCCAGCGGTTCACCCGAACGGGGCAAAAACATTCAGTACTTC	CASGSPERGKNIQYF
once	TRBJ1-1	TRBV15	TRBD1	TGTGCCACCTCGACAGGGCTGAACACTGAAGCTTTCTTT	CATSTGLNTEAFF
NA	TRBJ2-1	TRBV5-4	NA	TGTGCCAGCAGCTTCGCCAGCGGTGAGCAGTTCTTC	CASSFASGEQFF
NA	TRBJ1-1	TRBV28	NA	TGTGCCAGCAGACTTAGGACTGCTGAAGCTTTCTTT	CASRLRTAEAFF
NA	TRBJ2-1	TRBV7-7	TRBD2	TGTGCTAGCAGCTCCCAGGGACTAGCGGGAGTTAGTGAGCAGTTCTTC	CASSSQGLAGVSEQFF
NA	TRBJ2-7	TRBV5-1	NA	TGCGCCAGCAGCTTGTCTACAGGTGGTACCTACGAGCAGTACTTC	CASSLSTGGTYEQYF
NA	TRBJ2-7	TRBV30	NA	TGTGCCTGGCACCCGGGCAGGGTTTTCGAGCAGTACTTC	CAWHPGRVFEQYF
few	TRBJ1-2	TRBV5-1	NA	TGCGCCAGCAGCTTGAGAGGAGGGGAGTATGGCTACACCTTC	CASSLRGGEYGYTF
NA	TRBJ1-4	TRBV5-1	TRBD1	TGCGCCAGCAGCTGGACCGACAGGGAGAACGAAAAACTGTTTTTT	CASSWTDRENEKLFF
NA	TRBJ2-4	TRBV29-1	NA	TGCAGCGTTGAGGAGAAGGGGCCTCAGTACTTC	CSVEEKGPQYF
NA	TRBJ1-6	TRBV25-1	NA	TGTGCCAGCAGTCCCCGGGACGGGAGAAATTCACCCCTCCACTTT	CASSPRDGRNSPLHF
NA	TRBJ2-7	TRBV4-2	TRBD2	TGTGCCAGCAGCCAAGAAATACTAGCGGGGCCCTCCTACGAGCAGTACTTC	CASSQEILAGPSYEQYF
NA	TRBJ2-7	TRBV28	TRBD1	TGTGCCAGCAGTCCCCCCGGGACAGGTTCCTACGAGCAGTACTTC	CASSPPGTGSYEQYF
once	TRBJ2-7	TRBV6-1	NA	TGTGCCAGCAGCCTGCAGGGGCAGGGGTACGAGCAGTACTTC	CASSLQGQGYEQYF
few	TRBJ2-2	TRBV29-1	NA	TGCAGCGTTAAACCCGGGACACCAGACACCGGGGAGCTGTTTTTT	CSVKPGTPDTGELFF
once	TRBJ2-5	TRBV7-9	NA	TGTGCCAGCAGCTTAGCGGCTAGCGCAGAGACCCAGTACTTC	CASSLAASAETQYF
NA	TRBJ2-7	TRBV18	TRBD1	TGTGCCAGCTCACCAGGGGACAGCTTTAACTCCTACGAGCAGTACTTC	CASSPGDSFNSYEQYF